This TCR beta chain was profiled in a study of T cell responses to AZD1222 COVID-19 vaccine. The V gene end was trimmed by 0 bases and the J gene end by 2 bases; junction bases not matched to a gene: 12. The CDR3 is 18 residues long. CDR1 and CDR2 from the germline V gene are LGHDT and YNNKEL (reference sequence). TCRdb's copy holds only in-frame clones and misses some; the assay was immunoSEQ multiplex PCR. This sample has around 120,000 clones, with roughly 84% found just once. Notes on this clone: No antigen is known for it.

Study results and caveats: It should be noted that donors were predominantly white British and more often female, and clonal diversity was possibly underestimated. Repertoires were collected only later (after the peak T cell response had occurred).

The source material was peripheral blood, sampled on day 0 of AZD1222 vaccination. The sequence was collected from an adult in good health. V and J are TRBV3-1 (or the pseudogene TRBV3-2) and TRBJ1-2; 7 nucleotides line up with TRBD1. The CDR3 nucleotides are TGTGCCAGCAGCCAAGATCGGGGTTGGGGGACAGCAAACTATGGCTACACCTTC. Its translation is CASSQDRGWGTANYGYTF.